This T cell receptor beta chain was identified during a study of T cell responses to AZD1222 COVID-19 vaccine. Regarding the study as a whole: A mostly white British donor set with more females was recruited, and clonal diversity was possibly underestimated. Distributed over spike, vaccine-associated CD4 TCRs predominated at 160-218 and 743-854.

A remark on this clone: Antigen: not known.

V shed 3 bases and J shed 4 bases, with 7 bases lying between them. Per the germline V gene, CDR1 is SNHLY and CDR2 is FYNNEI. The CDR3 consists of 13 residues. Clones were read by immunoSEQ multiplex PCR, and TCRdb kept only the in-frame ones, dropping some. Altogether 84,000 or so clones are present, around 86% being singletons, with the ten largest covering approximately 7.9%. The chain couples TRBV2 to TRBJ1-3, with D unclear. The specimen comprised peripheral blood, sampled on day 0 of AZD1222 vaccination. The sequence was collected from an adult in good health. The CDR3 region is CASSDSGGNTIYF. The CDR3, as DNA: TGTGCCAGCAGTGATTCAGGAGGAAACACCATATATTTT.